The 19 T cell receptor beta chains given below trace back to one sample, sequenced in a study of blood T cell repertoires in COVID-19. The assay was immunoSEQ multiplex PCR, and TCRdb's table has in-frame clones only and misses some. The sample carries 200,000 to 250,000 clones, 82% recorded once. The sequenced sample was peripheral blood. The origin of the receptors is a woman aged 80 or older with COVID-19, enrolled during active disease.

For the CDR3, the DNA is TGCGCCAGCAGCTTGACAGATTACAATGAGCAGTTCTTC. It encodes CASSLTDYNEQFF. This sequence joins TRBV5-1 and TRBJ2-1; D remains ambiguous. CDR3 size: 13 residues. With 1 base removed from V and 4 bases from J, the gap between germline ends came to 6 bases. CDR1 and CDR2 (germline): SGHRS, YFSETQ.

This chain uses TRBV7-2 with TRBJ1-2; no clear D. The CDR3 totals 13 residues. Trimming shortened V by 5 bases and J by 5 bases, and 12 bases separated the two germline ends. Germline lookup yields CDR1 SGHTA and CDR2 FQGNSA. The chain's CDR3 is CASSPTVLYGYTF. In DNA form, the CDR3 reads TGTGCCAGCAGCCCCACGGTCCTTTATGGCTACACCTTC.

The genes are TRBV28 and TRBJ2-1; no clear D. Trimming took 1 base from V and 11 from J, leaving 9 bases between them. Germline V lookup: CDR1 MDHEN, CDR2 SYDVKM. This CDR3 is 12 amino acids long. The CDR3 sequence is CASSLLATQQFF. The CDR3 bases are TGTGCCAGCAGTTTATTGGCGACTCAGCAGTTCTTC.

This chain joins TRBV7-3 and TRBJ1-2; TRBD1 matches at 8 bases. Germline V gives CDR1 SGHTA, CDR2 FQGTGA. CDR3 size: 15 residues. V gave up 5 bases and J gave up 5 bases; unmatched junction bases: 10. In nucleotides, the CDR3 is TGTGCCAGCAGCCAGACGGACAGGGATGATTATGGCTACACCTTC. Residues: CASSQTDRDDYGYTF.

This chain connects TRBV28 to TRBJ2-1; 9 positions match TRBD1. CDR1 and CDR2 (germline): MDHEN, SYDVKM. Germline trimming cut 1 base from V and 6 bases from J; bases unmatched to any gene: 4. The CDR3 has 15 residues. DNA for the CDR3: TGTGCCAGCAGTTTATATAGGACAGGGGTCAATGAGCAGTTCTTC. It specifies CASSLYRTGVNEQFF.

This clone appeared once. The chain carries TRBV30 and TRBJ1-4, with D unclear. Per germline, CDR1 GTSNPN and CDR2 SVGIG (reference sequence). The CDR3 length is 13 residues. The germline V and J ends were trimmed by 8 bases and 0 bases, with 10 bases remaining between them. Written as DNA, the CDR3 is TGTGCCCGAAGCTTAGCAACTAATGAAAAACTGTTTTTT. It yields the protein CARSLATNEKLFF.

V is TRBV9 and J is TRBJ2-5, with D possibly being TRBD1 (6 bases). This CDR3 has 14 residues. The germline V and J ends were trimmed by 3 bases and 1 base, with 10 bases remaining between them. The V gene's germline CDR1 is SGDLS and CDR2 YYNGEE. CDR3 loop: CASSAGQPQETQYF. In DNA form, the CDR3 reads TGTGCCAGCAGCGCCGGACAGCCCCAAGAGACCCAGTACTTC.

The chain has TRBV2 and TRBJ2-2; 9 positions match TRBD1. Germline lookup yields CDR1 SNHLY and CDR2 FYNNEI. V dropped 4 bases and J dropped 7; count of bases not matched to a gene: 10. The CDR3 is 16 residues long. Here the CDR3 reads CASSGIGTGLIGELFF. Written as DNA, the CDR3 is TGTGCCAGCAGTGGAATAGGGACAGGGTTGATCGGGGAGCTGTTTTTT.

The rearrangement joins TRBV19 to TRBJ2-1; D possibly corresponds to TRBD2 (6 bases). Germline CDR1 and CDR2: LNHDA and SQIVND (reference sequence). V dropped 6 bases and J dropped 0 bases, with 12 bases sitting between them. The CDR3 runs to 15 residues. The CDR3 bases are TGTGCCAGTAGGTCTTGGGACTCCTCCTACAATGAGCAGTTCTTC. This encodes CASRSWDSSYNEQFF.

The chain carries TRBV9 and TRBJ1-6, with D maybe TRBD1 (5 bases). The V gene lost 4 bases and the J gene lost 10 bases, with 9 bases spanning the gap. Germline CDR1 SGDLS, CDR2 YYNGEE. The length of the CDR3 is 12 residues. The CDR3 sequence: CASSRDSSPLHF. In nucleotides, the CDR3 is TGTGCCAGCAGCCGGGACTCCTCACCCCTCCACTTT. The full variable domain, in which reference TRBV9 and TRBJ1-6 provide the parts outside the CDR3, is DSGVTQTPKHLITATGQRVTLRCSPRSGDLSVYWYQQSLDQGLQFLIQYYNGEERAKGNILERFSAQQFPDLHSELNLSSLELGDSALYFCASSRDSSPLHFGNGTRLTVT.

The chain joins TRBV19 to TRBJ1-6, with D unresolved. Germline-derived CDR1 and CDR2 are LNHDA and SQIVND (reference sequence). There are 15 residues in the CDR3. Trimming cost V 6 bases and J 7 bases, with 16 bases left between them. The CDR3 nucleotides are TGTGCCAGTAGGGGAGCGGAGCTAGGGAATTCACCCCTCCACTTT. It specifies CASRGAELGNSPLHF.

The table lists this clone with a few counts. The CDR3 reads CASSPPRQGLHEKLFF. Written as DNA, the CDR3 is TGTGCCAGCAGCCCGCCTAGACAGGGTCTTCATGAAAAACTGTTTTTT. The genes are TRBV7-9 and TRBJ1-4; TRBD1 matches at 7 bases. The CDR3 has 16 amino acids. Trimming cost V 5 bases and J 6 bases; bases outside gene matches: 12. Germline-derived CDR1 and CDR2 are SEHNR and FQNEAQ (reference sequence).

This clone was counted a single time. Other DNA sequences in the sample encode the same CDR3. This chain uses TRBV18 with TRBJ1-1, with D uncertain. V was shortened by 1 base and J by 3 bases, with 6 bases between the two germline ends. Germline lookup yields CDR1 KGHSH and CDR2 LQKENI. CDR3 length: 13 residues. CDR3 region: CASSPREDTEAFF. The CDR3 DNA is TGTGCCAGCTCACCACGAGAGGACACTGAAGCTTTCTTT. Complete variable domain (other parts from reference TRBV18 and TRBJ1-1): NAGVMQNPRHLVRRRGQEARLRCSPMKGHSHVYWYRQLPEEGLKFMVYLQKENIIDESGMPKERFSAEFPKEGPSILRIQQVVRGDSAAYFCASSPREDTEAFFGQGTRLTVV.

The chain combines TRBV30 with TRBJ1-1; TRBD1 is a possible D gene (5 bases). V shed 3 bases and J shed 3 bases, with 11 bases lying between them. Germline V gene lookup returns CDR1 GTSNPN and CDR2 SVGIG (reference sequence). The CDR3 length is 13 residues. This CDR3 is CAWRTGGDTEAFF. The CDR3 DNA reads TGTGCCTGGAGAACGGGGGGGGACACTGAAGCTTTCTTT.

The CDR3 here is CASSGQGSTGELFF. CDR3 DNA: TGTGCCAGCAGTGGACAGGGGAGCACCGGGGAGCTGTTTTTT. The chain has TRBV2 and TRBJ2-2; 8 bases agree with TRBD1. The CDR3 runs to 14 residues. Trimming cost V 4 bases and J 4 bases; bases outside gene matches: 2. Germline CDR1 and CDR2: SNHLY and FYNNEI.

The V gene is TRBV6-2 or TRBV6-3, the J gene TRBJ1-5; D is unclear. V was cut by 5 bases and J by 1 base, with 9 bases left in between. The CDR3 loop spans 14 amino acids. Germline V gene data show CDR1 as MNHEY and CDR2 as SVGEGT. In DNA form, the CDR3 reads TGTGCCAGCAGTGGACTGTTAAGCAATCAGCCCCAGCATTTT. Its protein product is CASSGLLSNQPQHF.

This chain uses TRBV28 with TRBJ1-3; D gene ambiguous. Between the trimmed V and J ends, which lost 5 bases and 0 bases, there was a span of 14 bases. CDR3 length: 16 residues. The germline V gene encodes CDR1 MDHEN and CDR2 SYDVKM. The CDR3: CASSPTGSSSGNTIYF. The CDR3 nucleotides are TGTGCCAGCAGTCCCACCGGGTCAAGCTCTGGAAACACCATATATTTT.

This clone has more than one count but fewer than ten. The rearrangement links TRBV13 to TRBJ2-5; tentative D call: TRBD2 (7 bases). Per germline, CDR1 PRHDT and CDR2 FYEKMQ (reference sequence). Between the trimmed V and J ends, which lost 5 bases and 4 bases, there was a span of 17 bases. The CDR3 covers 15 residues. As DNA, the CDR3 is TGTGCCAGCAGCCGGGGCACAGGGAGGGTAGAGACCCAGTACTTC. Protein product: CASSRGTGRVETQYF.

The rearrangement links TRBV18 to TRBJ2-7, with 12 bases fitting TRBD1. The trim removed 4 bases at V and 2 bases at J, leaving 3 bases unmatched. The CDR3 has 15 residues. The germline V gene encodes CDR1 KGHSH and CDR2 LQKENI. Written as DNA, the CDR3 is TGTGCCAGCTCACTGGGACAGGGGGCAACCTACGAGCAGTACTTC. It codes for CASSLGQGATYEQYF.